Presented here are 5 T cell receptor beta chains from one specimen sequenced in a study of shared clonotypes between healthy human individuals (dated by TCRdb to 2020 to 2021). CD8 naive samples were CD45RO-negative cells positively selected for CCR7, giving a CD45RA+CCR7+ population that excluded TemRA cells. The library came from the immunoSEQ multiplex PCR assay. In its TCRdb copy, this immuneACCESS table keeps in-frame sequences only and misses some clones. Where compared with another copy, unresolved V genes explain less than half of these, and the others have no known cause. Recorded for this sample are under 2,000,000 clones; less than 95% of them occurred a single time. 1.2% of the sample comes from the top ten. Sequencing was done on a sample of naive CD8+ T cells sorted from blood. Reading the label with the study, this specimen's cell subset or site is: CD45RA+CCR7+. The source of these receptors is a man between 18 and 35 years old in good health.

A note on this clone: Other DNA sequences from this sample encode an identical CDR3 as well. The genes are TRBV7-9 and TRBJ2-7; D remains unclear. Per germline, CDR1 SEHNR and CDR2 FQNEAQ (reference sequence). Trimming took off 6 bases at V and 3 bases at J, with 9 bases between the two ends. There are 12 residues in the CDR3. CDR3 residues: CASSPDNYEQYF. The CDR3 DNA reads as TGTGCCAGCAGTCCTGACAACTACGAGCAGTACTTC. The full variable domain, with the rest looked up from reference TRBV7-9 and TRBJ2-7, is DTGVSQNPRHKITKRGQNVTFRCDPISEHNRLYWYRQTLGQGPEFLTYFQNEAQLEKSRLLSDRFSAERPKGSFSTLEIQRTEQGDSAMYLCASSPDNYEQYFGPGTRLTVT.

The chain links TRBV28 to TRBJ2-7; 9 nucleotides agree with TRBD1. The junction had 6 bases not matched to a gene; V was cut back by 8 bases and J by 4 bases. Germline-derived CDR1 and CDR2 are MDHEN and SYDVKM. This CDR3 has 13 amino acids. CDR3 loop: CASHVGQGYEQYF. The CDR3 nucleotides read TGTGCCAGCCATGTGGGACAGGGTTACGAGCAGTACTTC.

The chain carries TRBV28 and TRBJ2-1; unclear D gene. With 10 bases removed from V and 16 bases from J, the gap between germline ends came to 11 bases. In germline, CDR1 is MDHEN, CDR2 SYDVKM. The CDR3 is made up of 8 amino acids. CDR3 bases: TGTGCCACCCAAAGAGGTTTCTTC. Its translation is CATQRGFF.

This clone was observed a single time. A much bigger clone sits one base away, suggesting this may be a read error. The sample carries other DNA sequences with the same CDR3. The V and J genes are TRBV13 and TRBJ2-7, with D hard to call. CDR3 length equals 13 residues. Germline V gene data show CDR1 as PRHDT and CDR2 as FYEKMQ (reference sequence). Trimming removed 2 bases from V and 0 bases from J, with 5 bases in between. The CDR3 is CASSLYSSYEQYF. CDR3 DNA: TGTGCCAGCAGCTTATACAGCTCCTACGAGCAGTACTTC.

To note about this clone: Other DNA sequences in this sample translate to the same CDR3. V and J are TRBV28 and TRBJ2-7; D might be TRBD1 (6 bases). This CDR3 contains 13 residues. Germline loops: CDR1 MDHEN, CDR2 SYDVKM. Deletions cut 1 base from V and 4 bases from J, with 8 bases between. In DNA form, the CDR3 reads TGTGCCAGCAGTTTATATAGGGGGTACGAGCAGTACTTC. Translation: CASSLYRGYEQYF.